This T cell receptor beta chain was documented in a study of blood T cell repertoires in COVID-19. Method: immunoSEQ multiplex PCR; TCRdb's copy keeps in-frame clones and lacks some. The sample lists approximately 80,000 clones; about 70% were seen once. Germline V gives CDR1 SQVTM, CDR2 ANQGSEA. The CDR3 extends over 14 amino acids. V lost 7 bases to trimming and J lost 4 bases; unmatched junction nucleotides: 9. J is TRBJ2-1 and V is TRBV29-1; TRBD1 matches at 8 bases. Material: peripheral blood. This TCR was recovered from a man aged 50-60 years with active or convalescent COVID-19. The CDR3 sequence is CSGDRGAEYNEQFF. The DNA of the CDR3 is TGCAGCGGTGACAGGGGAGCGGAATACAATGAGCAGTTCTTC.